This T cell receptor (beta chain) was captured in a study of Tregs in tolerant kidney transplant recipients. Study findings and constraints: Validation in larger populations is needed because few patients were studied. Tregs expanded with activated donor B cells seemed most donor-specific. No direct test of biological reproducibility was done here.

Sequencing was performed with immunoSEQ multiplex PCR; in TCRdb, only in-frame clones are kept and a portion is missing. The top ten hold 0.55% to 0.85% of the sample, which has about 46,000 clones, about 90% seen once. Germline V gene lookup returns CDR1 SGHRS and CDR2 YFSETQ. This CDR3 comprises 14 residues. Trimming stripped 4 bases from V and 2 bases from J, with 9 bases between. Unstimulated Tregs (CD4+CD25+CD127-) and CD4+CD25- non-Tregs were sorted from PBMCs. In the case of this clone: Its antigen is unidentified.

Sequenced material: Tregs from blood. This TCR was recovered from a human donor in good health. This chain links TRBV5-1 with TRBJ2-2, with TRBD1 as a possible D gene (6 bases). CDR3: CASSAGVNTGELFF. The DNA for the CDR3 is TGCGCCAGCAGCGCAGGGGTCAACACCGGGGAGCTGTTTTTT.